This T cell receptor (beta chain) was sequenced during a study of response to subunit inactivated influenza vaccine. Study-level findings and limits: Every seasonal influenza vaccination brings in few new T cells, the authors suggested.

MiXCR, run by TCRdb on the RT-PCR reads, gives a single entry per CDR3 protein. The data show hundreds of thousands of distinct CDR3 sequences, about a fifth seen once. This CDR3 is 16 amino acids long. The germline V gene has CDR1 MNHEY and CDR2 SVGEGT. This clonotype was detected once. Its specificity is not known. A read error is possible here, since a much larger clone lies one base away. This chain uses TRBV6-2 or TRBV6-3 with TRBJ1-6; D unresolved. The clonotype was recovered from a man aged 50-75 years who received an inactivated influenza vaccine. Material: PBMCs from blood, obtained 21 months after vaccination. CDR3 DNA sequence: TGTGCCAGCAGTTACCCGACGGAAGCCCCTAATTCAACCCTCCACTTT. Its translation: CASSYPTEAPNSTLHF.